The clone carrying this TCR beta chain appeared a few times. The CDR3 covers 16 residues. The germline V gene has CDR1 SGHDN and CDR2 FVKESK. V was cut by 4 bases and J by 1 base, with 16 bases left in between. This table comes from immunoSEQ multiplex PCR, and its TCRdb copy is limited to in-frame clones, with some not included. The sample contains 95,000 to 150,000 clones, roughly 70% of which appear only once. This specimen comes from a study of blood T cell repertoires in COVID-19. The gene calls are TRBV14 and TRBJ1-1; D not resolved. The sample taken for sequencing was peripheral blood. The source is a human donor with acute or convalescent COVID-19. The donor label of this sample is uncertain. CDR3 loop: CASSPLINSPNTEAFF. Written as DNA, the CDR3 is TGTGCCAGCAGCCCCTTAATAAATAGCCCGAACACTGAAGCTTTCTTT.